These T cell receptor beta chains were read from a single sample in a study of cutaneous CD30+ T cell lymphoproliferative disorder and hepatitis E. Produced via immunoSEQ multiplex PCR; TCRdb's table is partial and in-frame only. Of around 7,000 clones in the sample, around 70% were seen once. The sample was blood. Receptors were obtained from a human donor with a cutaneous T cell lymphoproliferative disorder associated with hepatitis E virus. Both conserved end residues are part of each CDR3. Fields, in order: D gene, J gene, V gene, clone size, CDR3 protein, CDR3 DNA. A D gene is named only where the DNA matches it firmly. Only some rows state a clone size, as once, few, many or a class for expanded clones.

D: TRBD1; J: TRBJ1-1; V: TRBV27; size: -; CDR3: CASSHPGGRTEAFF; DNA: TGTGCCAGCAGTCACCCAGGGGGGAGGACTGAAGCTTTCTTT
D: -; J: TRBJ2-2; V: TRBV18; size: -; CDR3: CASSINTGELFF; DNA: TGTGCCAGCTCAATTAACACCGGGGAGCTGTTTTTT
D: -; J: TRBJ2-1; V: TRBV7-9; size: few; CDR3: CASSSTLVVQGIYNEQFF; DNA: TGTGCCAGCAGCTCAACTTTAGTCGTGCAGGGTATCTACAATGAGCAGTTCTTC
D: -; J: TRBJ2-7; V: TRBV7-2; size: -; CDR3: CASSRRTVREQYF; DNA: TGTGCCAGCAGTAGGAGGACAGTTCGCGAGCAGTACTTC
D: TRBD2; J: TRBJ2-1; V: TRBV9; size: -; CDR3: CASSPMGAGGLNEQFF; DNA: TGTGCCAGCAGCCCCATGGGGGCGGGAGGGCTAAATGAGCAGTTCTTC
D: -; J: TRBJ1-5; V: TRBV7-8; size: -; CDR3: CASSFSRGGDSNQPQHF; DNA: TGTGCCAGCAGCTTTTCCAGGGGAGGAGATAGCAATCAGCCCCAGCATTTT
D: TRBD1; J: TRBJ1-4; V: TRBV10-3; size: -; CDR3: CATRDSVSEKLFF; DNA: TGTGCCACTCGGGACAGCGTAAGTGAAAAACTGTTTTTT
D: TRBD1; J: TRBJ1-6; V: TRBV7-3; size: -; CDR3: CASSLGQGISPLHF; DNA: TGTGCCAGCAGCTTAGGACAGGGGATTTCACCCCTCCACTTT
D: -; J: TRBJ1-2; V: TRBV30; size: few; CDR3: CAWNGDSGYTF; DNA: TGTGCCTGGAATGGGGACTCAGGCTACACCTTC
D: -; J: TRBJ2-7; V: TRBV7-9; size: -; CDR3: CASGSGHSYEQYF; DNA: TGTGCCAGCGGATCCGGGCACTCCTACGAGCAGTACTTC
D: TRBD1; J: TRBJ1-2; V: TRBV29-1; size: -; CDR3: CSVYGQGPNYGYTF; DNA: TGCAGCGTTTACGGACAGGGACCTAACTATGGCTACACCTTC
D: -; J: TRBJ2-7; V: TRBV28; size: -; CDR3: CASSPLTDTNSYEQYF; DNA: TGTGCCAGCAGTCCCCTGACGGACACGAACTCCTACGAGCAGTACTTC
D: -; J: TRBJ2-2; V: TRBV4-2; size: once; CDR3: CASSQDFSYTGELFF; DNA: TGTGCCAGCAGCCAAGATTTTAGCTACACCGGGGAGCTGTTTTTT
D: -; J: TRBJ2-1; V: TRBV9; size: -; CDR3: CASSVGTIYNEQFF; DNA: TGTGCCAGCAGCGTAGGGACTATCTACAATGAGCAGTTCTTC
D: -; J: TRBJ1-5; V: TRBV4-1; size: once; CDR3: CASSQSADSNQPQHF; DNA: TGCGCCAGCAGCCAAAGCGCTGATAGCAATCAGCCCCAGCATTTT